This TCR beta chain was retrieved from a study of T cells after yellow fever vaccination. 5'RACE template switching generated TCR cDNA, adding a universal primer site and UMIs. TCRdb called the 5' RACE reads again in MiXCR, with one record for every CDR3 protein. Found here are more than 95,000 distinct CDR3 sequences, about 7.2% of them singletons; the top ten hold more than 2.5%. V was trimmed by 4 bases and J by 0 bases, leaving 10 bases between them. CDR3 length: 15 residues. Study-wide points: The booster response re-showed most primary clones: over 95% CD4, more than 70% CD8. Abundant bulk-derived clonotypes could contaminate FACS-sorted repertoires.

This clonotype was observed many times. Its target is not known. This TCR was recovered from a man between 18 and 29 years old who received the YFV17D yellow fever vaccine. The chain is built from TRBV12-3 or TRBV12-4 and TRBJ1-3, with unresolved D. The source material was CD4+ T cells sorted from PBMCs, sampled 45 days after the first yellow fever vaccination. CDR3 loop: CASSSLGLSGNTIYF. The CDR3 DNA reads TGTGCCAGCAGTTCCCTGGGCCTCTCTGGAAACACCATATATTTT.